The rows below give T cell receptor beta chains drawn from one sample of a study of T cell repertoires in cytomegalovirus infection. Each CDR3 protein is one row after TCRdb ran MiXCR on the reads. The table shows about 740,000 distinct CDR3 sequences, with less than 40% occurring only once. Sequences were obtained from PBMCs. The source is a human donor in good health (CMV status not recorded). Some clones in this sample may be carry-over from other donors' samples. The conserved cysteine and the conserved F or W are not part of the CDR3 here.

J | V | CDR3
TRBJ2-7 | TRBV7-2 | ASSLTSGDTYEQY
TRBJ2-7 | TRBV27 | ASSFTGGYEQY
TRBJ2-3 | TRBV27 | ASSPIPGLPTDTQY
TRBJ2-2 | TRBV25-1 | ASSLETVIGFSGELF
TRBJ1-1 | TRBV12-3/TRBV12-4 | ASSLGPHRVNTEAF
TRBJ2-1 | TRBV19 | ASSMSGTHPGEQF
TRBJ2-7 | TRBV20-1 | SATRTSGDPYEQY
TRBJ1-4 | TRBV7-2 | ASSPVTGADEKLF
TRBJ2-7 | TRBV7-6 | ASGQGAYEQY
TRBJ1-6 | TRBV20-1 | SARPITGNENSPLH
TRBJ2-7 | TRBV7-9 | ASSQEGRSNEQY
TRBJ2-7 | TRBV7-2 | ASSLSSGSSYEQY
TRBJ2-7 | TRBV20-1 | SAKKGASGNYEQY
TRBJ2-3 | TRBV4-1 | ASSQEGAEDTQY
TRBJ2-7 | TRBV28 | ALGTGDLAEQY
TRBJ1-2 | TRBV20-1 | SAMGTAGAYT
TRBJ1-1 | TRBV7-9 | ASSRVAGGNAEAF
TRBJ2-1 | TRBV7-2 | ASSLDGLAGAREQF
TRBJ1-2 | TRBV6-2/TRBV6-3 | ASSRRTGGYT
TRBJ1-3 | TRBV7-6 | ASTAYTVYSGNTIY
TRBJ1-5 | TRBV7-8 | ASSSTGLRNNQPQH
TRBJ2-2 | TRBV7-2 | ASSPQGGGELF
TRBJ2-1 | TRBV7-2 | ATSTSVYNEQF
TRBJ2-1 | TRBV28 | ASAPVSYNEQF
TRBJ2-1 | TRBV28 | ASSLQPGSYNEQF
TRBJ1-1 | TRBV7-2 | ASSLAPQTFTEAF
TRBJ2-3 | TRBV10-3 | AISERREGPDTQY
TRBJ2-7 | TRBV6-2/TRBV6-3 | ASSSTHLGTYEQY
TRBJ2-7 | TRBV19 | ASSFHRPGEPYEQY
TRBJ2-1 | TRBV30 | AWSVGSGDNEQF
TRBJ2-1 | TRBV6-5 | ASGAGILPSYNEQF
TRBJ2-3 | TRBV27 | ASSLSMSSTDTQY
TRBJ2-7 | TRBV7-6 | ASSLGSGVTYEQY
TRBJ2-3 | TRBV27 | ASSPTRAGGTDTQY
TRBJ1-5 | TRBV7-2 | ASSDSRQGNKPQH
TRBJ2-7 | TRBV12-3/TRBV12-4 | ASSLGKGVYEQY
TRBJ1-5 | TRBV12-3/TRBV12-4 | ASSLVQGGGNQPQH
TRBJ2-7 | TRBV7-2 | ASSFVNEQY
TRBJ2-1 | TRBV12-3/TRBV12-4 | ASSLQSATYYNEQF
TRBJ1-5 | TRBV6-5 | ASSYSPGRQPQH
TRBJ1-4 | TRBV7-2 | ASSRRATNEKLF
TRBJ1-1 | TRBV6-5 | ASSLDYRGLSTEAF
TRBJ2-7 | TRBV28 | ASSLPTGGGWTSYEQY
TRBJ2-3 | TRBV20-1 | SAREGLTTDTQY
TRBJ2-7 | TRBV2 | ASSLIRQSANYEQY
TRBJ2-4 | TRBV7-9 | ASSSTTGIAKNIQY
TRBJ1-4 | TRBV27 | ASSLMRSTNEKLF